The clone carrying this T cell receptor (beta chain) was detected a few times. Its cognate antigen is unknown. The data were taken from a study of cytomegalovirus exposure and HLA in healthy donors. The study's findings and limits: Equally common other TCR beta chains were less clonally expanded than HLA-associated ones, a later analysis found.

The CDR3 has 15 residues. Looked up from germline, CDR1 is SGHNT and CDR2 is YENEEA. V was shortened by 1 base and J by 5 bases, with 9 bases between the two germline ends. PCR amplification relied on 60 Vbeta primers (plus 13 Jbeta primers). Data came from immunoSEQ multiplex PCR; TCRdb stores just in-frame clones and leaves some out. The sample yields fewer than 200,000 clones, about four fifths seen once. The rearrangement uses TRBV11-3 and TRBJ1-6; D unclear. Material for sequencing was PBMCs. The TCR comes from a woman in her 30s in good health and CMV-seropositive. This CDR3 is CASSLVPGNNSPLHF. CDR3 sequence (DNA): TGTGCCAGCAGCTTAGTTCCCGGGAATAATTCACCCCTCCACTTT.